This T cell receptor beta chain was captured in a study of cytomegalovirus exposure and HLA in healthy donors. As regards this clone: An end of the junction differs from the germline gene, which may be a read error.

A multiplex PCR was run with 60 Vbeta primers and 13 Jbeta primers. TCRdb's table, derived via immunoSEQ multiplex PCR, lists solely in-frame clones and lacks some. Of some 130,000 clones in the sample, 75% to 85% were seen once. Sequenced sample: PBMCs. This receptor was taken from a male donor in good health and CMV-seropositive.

CDR3 in amino acids: CSSSSTREAAGYGYTF. In DNA form, the CDR3 reads TGTTCCAGCAGCTCCACACGGGAGGCTGCAGGCTATGGCTACACCTTC. The rearrangement links TRBV7-9 to TRBJ1-2; D not resolved. The CDR3 contains 16 residues. Looked up from germline, CDR1 is SEHNR and CDR2 is FQNEAQ (reference sequence).